This entry lists 27 T cell receptor beta chains sequenced from one sample in a study of blood T cell repertoires in COVID-19. Sequencing used immunoSEQ multiplex PCR; TCRdb keeps in-frame clones, though not all of them. Here the sample spans about 400,000 clones, just over 85% being singletons. The sequencing sample was made of peripheral blood. These receptors all stem from a woman in her 30s with active or convalescent COVID-19.

The chain recombines TRBV5-1 with TRBJ2-2; 12 bases agree with TRBD2. This CDR3 has 19 residues. Germline-derived CDR1 and CDR2 are SGHRS and YFSETQ. V was pared by 0 bases and J by 4 bases, with 10 bases of the junction left unmatched. The CDR3 DNA is TGCGCCAGCAGCTTGGAATTTACAGGACTAGCGGGGCCCACCGGGGAGCTGTTTTTT. Protein product: CASSLEFTGLAGPTGELFF.

This rearrangement joins TRBV4-1 to TRBJ2-7; D uncertain. Germline CDR1 and CDR2: MGHRA and YSYEKL. The V end lost 1 base, the J end lost 6 bases, and 19 bases lay between the germline ends. This CDR3 contains 16 residues. The CDR3 loop is CASSQVRKADGGEQYF. The DNA of the CDR3 is TGCGCCAGCAGCCAAGTAAGGAAGGCCGATGGCGGCGAGCAGTACTTC.

V and J are TRBV6-1 and TRBJ2-3; D unclear. The V gene's germline CDR1 is MNHNS and CDR2 SASEGT. This CDR3 is built from 16 residues. Trimming took off 1 base at V and 0 bases at J, with 11 bases between the two ends. This chain's CDR3 is CASSEGTNLSTDTQYF. DNA of the CDR3: TGTGCCAGCAGTGAAGGAACTAATCTTAGCACAGATACGCAGTATTTT.

The rearrangement links TRBV30 to TRBJ2-7, with TRBD1 identical over 12 bases. The germline gives CDR1 GTSNPN, CDR2 SVGIG (reference sequence). The CDR3 is 14 amino acids. V lost 3 bases to trimming and J lost 7 bases; unmatched junction nucleotides: 7. The DNA of the CDR3 is TGTGCCTGGAGCGGGGACAGGGGGCTAGGTGAGCAGTACTTC. Its translation: CAWSGDRGLGEQYF.

The rearrangement uses TRBV2 and TRBJ1-2; D is undetermined. Trimming removed 0 bases at V and 4 bases at J, with 15 bases between. CDR1 SNHLY and CDR2 FYNNEI come from the germline V gene. This CDR3 spans 16 amino acids. The CDR3 is CASSEALLAGVYGYTF. CDR3 nucleotide sequence: TGTGCCAGCAGTGAAGCGCTTCTGGCAGGCGTCTATGGCTACACCTTC. The variable domain in full, with the rest retrieved from reference TRBV2 and TRBJ1-2, is EPEVTQTPSHQVTQMGQEVILRCVPISNHLYFYWYRQILGQKVEFLVSFYNNEISEKSEIFDDQFSVERPDGSNFTLKIRSTKLEDSAMYFCASSEALLAGVYGYTFGSGTRLTVV.

The chain recombines TRBV19 with TRBJ2-3; D possibly corresponds to TRBD1 (6 bases). Trimming removed 7 bases at V and 6 bases at J, with 17 bases between. Germline-derived CDR1 and CDR2 are LNHDA and SQIVND (reference sequence). There are 14 residues in the CDR3. Here the CDR3 DNA reads TGTGCCAGTAAGGGGGACCAAGGTCTGGATACGCAGTATTTT. Protein: CASKGDQGLDTQYF.

This chain links TRBV19 with TRBJ1-2; D unclear. CDR1 and CDR2 from the germline V gene are LNHDA and SQIVND (reference sequence). This CDR3 comprises 14 residues. V was pared by 5 bases and J by 4 bases, with 14 bases between. Here the CDR3 reads CASSGAQPTYGYTF. The CDR3 DNA reads as TGTGCCAGTAGTGGAGCCCAACCGACCTATGGCTACACCTTC.

The chain employs TRBV10-2 and TRBJ2-7; 10 bases align to TRBD1. In germline, CDR1 is WSHSY, CDR2 SAAADI. The CDR3 has 13 residues. V shed 6 bases, J shed 4 bases, and the junction held 3 bases outside the gene matches. This CDR3 reads CASRTGGTYEQYF. The DNA for the CDR3 is TGCGCCAGCAGGACAGGGGGCACTTACGAGCAGTACTTC.

This clone occurred once. The chain employs TRBV4-1 and TRBJ2-3, with 7 bases aligning to TRBD2. Losses at the gene ends were 0 bases for V and 7 bases for J; bases not matched to a gene: 13. CDR3 size: 17 residues. The germline V gene has CDR1 MGHRA and CDR2 YSYEKL. The CDR3 loop reads CASSQDSSGGTSYTQYF. CDR3 bases: TGCGCCAGCAGCCAAGATTCTTCCGGGGGGACGTCATATACGCAGTATTTT.

This clone was observed a handful of times. The chain uses TRBV5-4 and TRBJ1-2; 10 nucleotides line up with TRBD1. Losses at the gene ends were 4 bases for V and 6 bases for J; bases not matched to a gene: 9. CDR1 is SGHNT, CDR2 YYREEE, per germline (reference sequence). This CDR3 spans 15 amino acids. The CDR3 DNA follows: TGTGCCAGCAGCGCAACCCGACAGGGGGCTGATGGCTACACCTTC. Translation gives CASSATRQGADGYTF.

The J gene is TRBJ2-2, the V gene TRBV19; possibly TRBD1 for D (6 bases). The CDR3 is made up of 14 amino acids. Germline assignment: CDR1 LNHDA and CDR2 SQIVND (reference sequence). V was clipped by 8 bases and J by 0 bases, with 10 bases between them. The CDR3 nucleotides are TGTGCCAGTGGGGCAGGGGCGAACACCGGGGAGCTGTTTTTT. It yields the protein CASGAGANTGELFF.

The chain employs TRBV5-1 and TRBJ2-5; 9 positions match TRBD1. The junction had 4 bases not matched to a gene; V was cut back by 4 bases and J by 3 bases. CDR3 size: 14 residues. Germline assignment: CDR1 SGHRS and CDR2 YFSETQ. The CDR3 nucleotides are TGCGCCAGCAGCCGGGACAGGGCCGAAGAGACCCAGTACTTC. Residues: CASSRDRAEETQYF.

This chain links TRBV28 with TRBJ1-5, with 7 bases that match TRBD1. The trim removed 6 bases at V and 2 bases at J, leaving 7 bases unmatched. CDR3 length: 15 amino acids. The germline V gene encodes CDR1 MDHEN and CDR2 SYDVKM. CDR3 sequence (DNA): TGTGCCAGCAGCTCAGCAGGGGGAGGCAATCAGCCCCAGCATTTT. Protein: CASSSAGGGNQPQHF.

The gene calls are TRBV10-2 and TRBJ1-2, with no clear D. The CDR3 extends over 11 amino acids. Germline V gives CDR1 WSHSY, CDR2 SAAADI. The V and J ends lost 2 bases and 14 bases respectively, with 12 bases between them. The DNA for the CDR3 is TGCGCCAGCAGTGAGGTCCAGGTGTGGACCTTC. Its protein product is CASSEVQVWTF.

The chain employs TRBV27 and TRBJ2-6; D is unresolved. CDR3 length: 15 amino acids. The germline CDR1 and CDR2 sequences are MNHEY and SMNVEV (reference sequence). Between the trimmed V and J ends, which lost 2 bases and 2 bases, there was a span of 7 bases. Here the CDR3 reads CASSLVSTGANVLTF. The CDR3 nucleotides are TGTGCCAGCAGTTTAGTGAGTACTGGGGCCAACGTCCTGACTTTC. The full variable domain, with the rest looked up from reference TRBV27 and TRBJ2-6, is EAQVTQNPRYLITVTGKKLTVTCSQNMNHEYMSWYRQDPGLGLRQIYYSMNVEVTDKGDVPEGYKVSRKEKRNFPLILESPSPNQTSLYFCASSLVSTGANVLTFGAGSRLTVL.

The chain carries TRBV12-5 and TRBJ2-3; tentatively, D is TRBD2 (6 bases). Trimming took 7 bases from V and 0 from J, leaving 29 bases between them. The CDR3 sequence is 20 residues long. Germline V gene sequence: CDR1 LGHNT, CDR2 FRNRAP. CDR3 bases: TGTGCTAGTGCCGACGGGGAAAGGCGGGGAACACTACCGAGCACAGATACGCAGTATTTT. As protein: CASADGERRGTLPSTDTQYF.

This chain links TRBV28 with TRBJ1-5; no firm D call. The CDR3 extends over 16 amino acids. From germline, CDR1 is MDHEN and CDR2 SYDVKM. V was clipped by 7 bases and J by 2 bases, with 18 bases between them. Here the CDR3 DNA reads TGTGCCAGCAACCCGTCGGGAATCGGGGGCAATCAGCCCCAGCATTTT. It is translated as CASNPSGIGGNQPQHF.

V usage is TRBV4-2 and J usage is TRBJ2-5, with a tentative D call TRBD1 (6 bases). The germline V and J ends were trimmed by 0 bases and 5 bases, with 13 bases remaining between them. The CDR3 length is 15 residues. Germline assignment: CDR1 LGHNA and CDR2 YNFKEQ. The CDR3 loop reads CASSQDRGGGETQYF. CDR3 nucleotides: TGTGCCAGCAGCCAAGATCGAGGGGGTGGGGAGACCCAGTACTTC.

The chain uses TRBV3-1 (or the pseudogene TRBV3-2) and TRBJ1-2; 10 positions match TRBD1. The germline V gene encodes CDR1 LGHDT and CDR2 YNNKEL (reference sequence). Unmatched junction bases numbered 4, after V lost 1 base and J lost 8 bases. The CDR3 extends over 14 amino acids. The CDR3 DNA sequence: TGTGCCAGCAGCCAAGGACAGGGGGCTCGGGGCTACACCTTC. Translating gives CASSQGQGARGYTF.

The V and J genes are TRBV6-5 and TRBJ2-7, with 7 bases that match TRBD1. The V gene end was trimmed by 5 bases and the J gene end by 8 bases; junction bases not matched to a gene: 6. The CDR3 sequence is 12 residues long. The germline gives CDR1 MNHEY, CDR2 SVGAGI. CDR3 in DNA: TGTGCCAGCAGTAAACAGGGGTACAAGCAGTACTTC. Translating it yields CASSKQGYKQYF.

This rearrangement joins TRBV27 to TRBJ2-3, with D perhaps matching TRBD1 (6 bases). CDR1 MNHEY and CDR2 SMNVEV come from the germline V gene (reference sequence). The CDR3 runs 15 residues. Trimming removed 5 bases at V and 0 bases at J, with 12 bases between. The CDR3 sequence: CASSPWTASTDTQYF. Written as DNA, the CDR3 is TGTGCCAGCAGTCCGTGGACAGCGAGCACAGATACGCAGTATTTT.

This clone was found once. The rearrangement links TRBV7-9 to TRBJ2-3, with D maybe TRBD2 (5 bases). V was trimmed by 3 bases and J by 2 bases, leaving 15 bases between them. This CDR3 has 16 amino acids. The germline V gene encodes CDR1 SEHNR and CDR2 FQNEAQ (reference sequence). The CDR3, as DNA: TGTGCCAGCAGCTTTCTTGGACTCCCGAACACAGATACGCAGTATTTT. Residues: CASSFLGLPNTDTQYF.

The CDR3 region has the DNA TGTGCCAGTAGTATAAGCGGTCCGATGAACACTGAAGCTTTCTTT. Encoded protein: CASSISGPMNTEAFF. The V gene is TRBV19, the J gene TRBJ1-1; no clear D gene. Looked up from germline, CDR1 is LNHDA and CDR2 is SQIVND (reference sequence). Trimming cost V 2 bases and J 0 bases, with 10 bases left between them. This CDR3 is 15 amino acids long.

The rearrangement links TRBV10-3 to TRBJ1-1; tentatively, D is TRBD1 (6 bases). This CDR3 comprises 12 residues. V lost 0 bases to trimming and J lost 10 bases, with 9 bases between them. CDR1 is ENHRY, CDR2 SYGVKD, per germline. The DNA of the CDR3 is TGTGCCATCAGTGAGTCGTGGGGGCCAGCTTTCTTT. This gives the protein CAISESWGPAFF.

This clone has just a few counts. V and J are TRBV6-5 and TRBJ1-1; no firm D call. V gave up 7 bases and J gave up 4 bases, with 16 bases separating them. The CDR3 has 14 residues. Germline CDR1 reads MNHEY; CDR2 reads SVGAGI. The CDR3 DNA reads as TGTGCCAGCACTCAATTAAGCAGGTTCACTGAAGCTTTCTTT. This sequence encodes CASTQLSRFTEAFF.

This clone was observed once. The chain combines TRBV5-1 with TRBJ2-7; TRBD1 aligns across 9 bases. This CDR3 has 15 residues. Germline V gene data show CDR1 as SGHRS and CDR2 as YFSETQ. With 0 bases clipped from V and 4 bases from J, the junction kept 5 bases outside the gene matches. In DNA form, the CDR3 reads TGCGCCAGCAGCTTGGGGACAGGGGTAATTTACGAGCAGTACTTC. Amino acids: CASSLGTGVIYEQYF. Filled out from reference TRBV5-1 and TRBJ2-7, the complete variable domain reads KAGVTQTPRYLIKTRGQQVTLSCSPISGHRSVSWYQQTPGQGLQFLFEYFSETQRNKGNFPGRFSGRQFSNSRSEMNVSTLELGDSALYLCASSLGTGVIYEQYFGPGTRLTVT.

CDR3 sequence: CASSRRPGELFF. The CDR3 DNA sequence: TGTGCCAGTAGTCGGCGGCCCGGGGAGCTGTTTTTT. V usage is TRBV19 and J usage is TRBJ2-2, with D unresolved. The CDR3 is made up of 12 amino acids. CDR1 LNHDA and CDR2 SQIVND come from the germline V gene (reference sequence). V was trimmed by 5 bases and J by 6 bases, leaving 7 bases between them. The full variable domain, in which reference TRBV19 and TRBJ2-2 provide the parts outside the CDR3, is DGGITQSPKYLFRKEGQNVTLSCEQNLNHDAMYWYRQDPGQGLRLIYYSQIVNDFQKGDIAEGYSVSREKKESFPLTVTSAQKNPTAFYLCASSRRPGELFFGEGSRLTVL.